The clone carrying this T cell receptor (delta chain) was recorded a few times. What it binds is unknown. An end of the junction does not agree with germline; a read error may underlie this. Sequences come from RNA converted to cDNA by reverse transcription. CDR3 amplicons came from multiplex PCR with pooled V-gene forward and constant-region reverse primers. TCRdb re-called the multiplex PCR reads via CATT. The table shows 80,000 or so delta-chain clones, with around 30% occurring only once. This record belongs to a study of Vδ1+ human thymocytes. Study findings and constraints: Thymic TRG and TRD repertoires appeared highly polyclonal.

This CDR3 contains 17 residues. Looked up from germline, CDR1 is TSWWSYY and CDR2 is QGS. What was sequenced was Vdelta1+ gamma-delta thymocytes from the thymus. Described subset: FACS-sorted CD3+ TCRalphabeta- TCRVdelta1+ TCRVdelta2- thymocytes. The chain uses TRDV1 and TRDJ1; D perhaps matches TRDD3 (6 bases). The clonotype originates from a boy under two years old who had congenital heart surgery. CDR3 nucleotide sequence: TGTGCTCTTGGGGCCCCCGGAGGTACTGGGAACACCGGTAAACTCATCTTT. Protein: CALGAPGGTGNTGKLIF.